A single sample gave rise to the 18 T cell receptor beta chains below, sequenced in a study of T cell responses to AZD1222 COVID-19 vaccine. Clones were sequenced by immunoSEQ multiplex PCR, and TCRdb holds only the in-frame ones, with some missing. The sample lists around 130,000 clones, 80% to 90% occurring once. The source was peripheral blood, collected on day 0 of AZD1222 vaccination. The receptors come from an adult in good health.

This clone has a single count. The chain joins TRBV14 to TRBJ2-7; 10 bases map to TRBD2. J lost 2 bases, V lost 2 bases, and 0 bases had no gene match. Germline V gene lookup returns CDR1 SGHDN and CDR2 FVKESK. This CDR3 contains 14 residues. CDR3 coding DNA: TGTGCCAGCAGCCAACTAGCGGGAGCCTACGAGCAGTACTTC. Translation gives CASSQLAGAYEQYF.

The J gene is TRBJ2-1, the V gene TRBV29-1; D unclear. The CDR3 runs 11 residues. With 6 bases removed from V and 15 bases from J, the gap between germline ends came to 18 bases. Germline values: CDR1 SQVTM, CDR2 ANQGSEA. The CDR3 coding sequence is TGCAGCGTACTGGACGGGCCTGAGGCGTTCTTC. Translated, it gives CSVLDGPEAFF.

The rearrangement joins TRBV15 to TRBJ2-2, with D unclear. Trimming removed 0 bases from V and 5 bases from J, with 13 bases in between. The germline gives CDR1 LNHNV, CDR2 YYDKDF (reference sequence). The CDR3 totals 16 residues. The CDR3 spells CATSRDLAELTGELFF. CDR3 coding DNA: TGTGCCACCAGCAGAGATCTCGCGGAGCTGACCGGGGAGCTGTTTTTT.

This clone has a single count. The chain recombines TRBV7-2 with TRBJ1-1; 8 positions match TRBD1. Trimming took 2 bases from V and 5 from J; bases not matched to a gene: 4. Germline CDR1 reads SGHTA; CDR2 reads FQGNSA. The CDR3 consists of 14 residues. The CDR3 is CASSLQGAVTEAFF. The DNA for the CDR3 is TGTGCCAGCAGCTTACAGGGGGCGGTAACTGAAGCTTTCTTT.

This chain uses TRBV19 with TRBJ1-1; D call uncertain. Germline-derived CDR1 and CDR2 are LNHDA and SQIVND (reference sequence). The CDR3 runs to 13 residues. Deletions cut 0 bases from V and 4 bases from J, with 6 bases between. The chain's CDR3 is CASSIDLPTEAFF. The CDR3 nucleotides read TGTGCCAGTAGTATAGATCTTCCCACTGAAGCTTTCTTT.

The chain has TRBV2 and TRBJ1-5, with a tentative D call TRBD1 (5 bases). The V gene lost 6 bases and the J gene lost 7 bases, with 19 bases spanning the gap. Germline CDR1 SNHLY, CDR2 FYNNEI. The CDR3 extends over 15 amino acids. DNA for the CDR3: TGTGCCAGCAGCCCCCAGGGAGGGTCGGGGCAGCCCCAGCATTTT. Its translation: CASSPQGGSGQPQHF.

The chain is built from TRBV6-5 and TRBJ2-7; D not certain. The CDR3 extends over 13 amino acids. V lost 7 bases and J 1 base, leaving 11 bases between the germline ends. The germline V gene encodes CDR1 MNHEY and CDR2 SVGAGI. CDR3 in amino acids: CASTAPSSYEQYF. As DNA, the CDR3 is TGTGCCAGCACCGCTCCTAGTTCCTACGAGCAGTACTTC.

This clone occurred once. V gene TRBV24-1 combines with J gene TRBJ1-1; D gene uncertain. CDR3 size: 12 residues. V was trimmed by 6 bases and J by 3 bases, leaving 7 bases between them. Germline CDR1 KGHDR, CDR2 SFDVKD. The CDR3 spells CATSRTDTEAFF. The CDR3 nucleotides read TGTGCCACCAGTCGAACAGACACTGAAGCTTTCTTT.

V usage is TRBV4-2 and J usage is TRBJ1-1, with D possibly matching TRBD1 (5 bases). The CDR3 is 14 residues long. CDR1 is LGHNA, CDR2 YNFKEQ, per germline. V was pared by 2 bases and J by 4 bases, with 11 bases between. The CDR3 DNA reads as TGTGCCAGCAGCCAAAGCGGGGGAAGCACTGAAGCTTTCTTT. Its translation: CASSQSGGSTEAFF.

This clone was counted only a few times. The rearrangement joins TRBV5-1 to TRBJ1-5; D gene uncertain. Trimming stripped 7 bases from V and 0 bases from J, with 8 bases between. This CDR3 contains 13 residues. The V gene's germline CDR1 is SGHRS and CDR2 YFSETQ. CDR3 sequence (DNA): TGCGCCAGCGCCGAGAATAGCAATCAGCCCCAGCATTTT. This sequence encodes CASAENSNQPQHF.

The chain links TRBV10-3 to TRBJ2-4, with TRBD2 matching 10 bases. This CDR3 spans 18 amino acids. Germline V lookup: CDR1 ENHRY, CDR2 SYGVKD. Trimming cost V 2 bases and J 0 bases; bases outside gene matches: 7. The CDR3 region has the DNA TGTGCCATCAGTGAGACTAGCGGGGCAATCCTAGCCAAAAACATTCAGTACTTC. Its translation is CAISETSGAILAKNIQYF.

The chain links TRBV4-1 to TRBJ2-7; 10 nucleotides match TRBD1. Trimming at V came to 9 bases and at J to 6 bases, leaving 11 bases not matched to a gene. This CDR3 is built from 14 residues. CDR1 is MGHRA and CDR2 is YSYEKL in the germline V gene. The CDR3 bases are TGCGCCAGTAGGGACAGGGGACCGGTCGCCGAGCAGTACTTC. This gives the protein CASRDRGPVAEQYF.

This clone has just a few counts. CDR3 loop: CASSSGTGDLYEQYF. The CDR3 DNA reads as TGCGCCAGCAGTAGCGGGACAGGGGACCTCTACGAGCAGTACTTC. V usage is TRBV10-1 and J usage is TRBJ2-7; 10 nucleotides line up with TRBD1. This CDR3 has 15 amino acids. Germline CDR1 reads WNHNN; CDR2 reads SYGVQD (reference sequence). V shed 5 bases, J shed 3 bases, and the junction held 7 bases outside the gene matches.

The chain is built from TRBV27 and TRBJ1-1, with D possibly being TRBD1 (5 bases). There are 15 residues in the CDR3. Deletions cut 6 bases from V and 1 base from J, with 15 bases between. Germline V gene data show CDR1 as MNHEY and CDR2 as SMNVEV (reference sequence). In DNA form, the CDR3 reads TGTGCCAGCAGGGCCGCGGGGGGTAGGAACACTGAAGCTTTCTTT. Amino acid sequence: CASRAAGGRNTEAFF.

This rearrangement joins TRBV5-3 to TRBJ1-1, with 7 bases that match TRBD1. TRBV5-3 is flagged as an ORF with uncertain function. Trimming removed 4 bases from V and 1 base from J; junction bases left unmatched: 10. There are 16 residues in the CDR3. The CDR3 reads CARSVISGGSNTEAFF. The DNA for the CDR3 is TGTGCCAGAAGCGTTATATCAGGGGGTTCGAACACTGAAGCTTTCTTT.

This CDR3 reads CASSLEVLPGRGYTF. CDR3 nucleotides: TGTGCCAGCAGCTTAGAAGTCCTCCCTGGGCGAGGCTACACCTTC. V and J are TRBV14 and TRBJ1-2; no clear D gene. The CDR3 totals 15 residues. Between the trimmed V and J ends, which lost 5 bases and 8 bases, there was a span of 21 bases. CDR1 and CDR2 (germline): SGHDN, FVKESK.

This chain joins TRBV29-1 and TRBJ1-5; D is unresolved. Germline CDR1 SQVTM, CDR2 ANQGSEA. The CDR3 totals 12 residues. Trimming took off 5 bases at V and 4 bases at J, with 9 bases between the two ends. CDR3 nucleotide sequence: TGCAGCGTTCAGTCCCGGAATCAGCCCCAGCATTTT. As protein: CSVQSRNQPQHF.

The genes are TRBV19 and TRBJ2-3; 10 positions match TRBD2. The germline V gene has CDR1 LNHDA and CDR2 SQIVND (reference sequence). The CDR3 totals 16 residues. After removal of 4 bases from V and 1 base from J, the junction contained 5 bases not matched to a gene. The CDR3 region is CASSKEGTSGTDTQYF. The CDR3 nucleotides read TGTGCCAGTAGTAAAGAAGGGACTAGCGGCACAGATACGCAGTATTTT.